The clone carrying this T cell receptor (beta chain) was picked up a small number of times. Graves' hyperthyroidism was deemed stable absent ophthalmopathy progression within 18 months. The data are from a study of T cells in Graves' hyperthyroidism and ophthalmopathy. V trimming: 5 bases; J trimming: 2 bases; junction bases outside the gene matches: 8. This CDR3 is built from 16 residues. Amplified TCR beta CDR3 regions came from RNA transcripts. When the TCR CDR3 underwent first-round RT-PCR, the HTBI primer set was used. TCRdb re-called the multiplex PCR reads with MiXCR, one entry per CDR3 protein. Of about 590,000 distinct CDR3 sequences in the sample, 15% to 19% were seen once.

The chain has TRBV12-3 or TRBV12-4 and TRBJ1-5; 8 nucleotides line up with TRBD1. The sequenced material came from blood. This sequence was found in a woman in her twenties or thirties with Graves' hyperthyroidism. The CDR3 DNA is TGTGCCAGCAGTCTATACCCCAGGGGGCGCAATCAGCCCCAGCATTTT. Translated, it gives CASSLYPRGRNQPQHF.